A single sample gave rise to the 20 T cell receptor beta chains below, sequenced in a study of blood T cell repertoires in COVID-19. The data were produced by immunoSEQ multiplex PCR, yet TCRdb's version contains in-frame clones alone and is incomplete. Of around 190,000 clones in the sample, about 78% are singletons; the top ten hold approximately 9%. Sequenced input: peripheral blood. The receptors were gathered from a woman between 45 and 65 years old with active or convalescent COVID-19.

This clone appeared once. The chain couples TRBV27 to TRBJ1-5; D possibly corresponds to TRBD1 (6 bases). The V gene's germline CDR1 is MNHEY and CDR2 SMNVEV (reference sequence). The CDR3 loop spans 14 amino acids. V lost 1 base and J 7 bases, leaving 11 bases between the germline ends. The CDR3 sequence: CASSLLGQRQPQHF. In DNA, the CDR3 is TGTGCCAGCAGTTTATTGGGACAAAGGCAGCCCCAGCATTTT.

This chain links TRBV30 with TRBJ1-2; maybe TRBD1 (5 bases). Trimming pared 2 bases from V and 2 bases from J, leaving 9 bases between. Germline CDR1 reads GTSNPN; CDR2 reads SVGIG (reference sequence). This CDR3 spans 13 amino acids. In DNA form, the CDR3 reads TGTGCCTGGAGTCGGGGGGAGAACTATGGCTACACCTTC. The encoded protein is CAWSRGENYGYTF.

CDR3 sequence (DNA): TGTGCCAGCAGTTTACGGACTAGCGGGTGGAATGAGCAGTTCTTC. Amino acids: CASSLRTSGWNEQFF. This chain connects TRBV27 to TRBJ2-1, with 11 bases that match TRBD2. V trimming: 2 bases; J trimming: 7 bases; junction bases outside the gene matches: 4. The CDR3 loop spans 15 amino acids. Germline V gene data show CDR1 as MNHEY and CDR2 as SMNVEV (reference sequence).

The rearrangement uses TRBV4-2 and TRBJ2-5, with D possibly TRBD2 on 6 matching bases. The CDR3 contains 14 residues. Germline assignment: CDR1 LGHNA and CDR2 YNFKEQ. With 6 bases removed from V and 1 base from J, the gap between germline ends came to 12 bases. Written as DNA, the CDR3 is TGTGCCAGCAGGCCCGGGGGTTCCCAAGAGACCCAGTACTTC. Its protein is CASRPGGSQETQYF.

The chain is built from TRBV3-1 (or the pseudogene TRBV3-2) and TRBJ2-2, with no clear D. V dropped 1 base and J dropped 6 bases, with 9 bases sitting between them. Germline V gives CDR1 LGHDT, CDR2 YNNKEL (reference sequence). The CDR3 loop spans 14 amino acids. This chain's CDR3 is CASSQALVAGELFF. For the CDR3, the DNA is TGTGCCAGCAGCCAAGCTCTGGTAGCCGGGGAGCTGTTTTTT.

V is TRBV28 and J is TRBJ2-4; 8 bases are shared with TRBD2. This CDR3 contains 14 residues. In germline, CDR1 is MDHEN, CDR2 SYDVKM. V shed 6 bases, J shed 3 bases, and the junction held 4 bases outside the gene matches. CDR3 in amino acids: CASSPGGVKNIQYF. The CDR3 coding sequence is TGTGCCAGCAGCCCGGGAGGGGTCAAAAACATTCAGTACTTC.

V gene TRBV4-2 combines with J gene TRBJ1-6; D is perhaps TRBD1 (5 bases). The length of the CDR3 is 14 residues. V gave up 4 bases and J gave up 5 bases, with 9 bases separating them. Germline CDR1 is LGHNA and CDR2 is YNFKEQ. The CDR3 bases are TGTGCCAGCAGCCCCCGACAGCATAATTCACCCCTCCACTTT. Translation: CASSPRQHNSPLHF.

V and J are TRBV7-2 and TRBJ1-5; TRBD1 matches 7 bases. The CDR3 extends over 16 amino acids. Germline V CDR1 and CDR2: SGHTA, FQGNSA. V was clipped by 5 bases and J by 7 bases; unmatched bases: 14. The CDR3 nucleotides read TGTGCCAGCAGCCTGATGGGGACAGAGGGGCGGCAGCCCCAGCATTTT. Its translation is CASSLMGTEGRQPQHF.

This rearrangement joins TRBV5-1 to TRBJ1-2, with unresolved D. Germline-derived CDR1 and CDR2 are SGHRS and YFSETQ. This CDR3 is built from 14 residues. V was shortened by 1 base and J by 4 bases, with 11 bases between the two germline ends. CDR3 coding DNA: TGCGCCAGCAGCTTGCAGGTACAGAGCTATGGCTACACCTTC. This codes for CASSLQVQSYGYTF. Combining the CDR3 with reference TRBV5-1 and TRBJ1-2 gives the whole variable domain KAGVTQTPRYLIKTRGQQVTLSCSPISGHRSVSWYQQTPGQGLQFLFEYFSETQRNKGNFPGRFSGRQFSNSRSEMNVSTLELGDSALYLCASSLQVQSYGYTFGSGTRLTVV.

J is TRBJ1-1 and V is TRBV14; the D is unclear. The CDR3 loop spans 15 amino acids. Germline V gene data show CDR1 as SGHDN and CDR2 as FVKESK. V dropped 0 bases and J dropped 6 bases, with 14 bases sitting between them. CDR3 protein: CASSQEAARRAEAFF. CDR3 sequence (DNA): TGTGCCAGCAGCCAAGAAGCGGCCAGGAGGGCTGAAGCTTTCTTT. The entire variable domain, with the rest obtained from reference TRBV14 and TRBJ1-1, is as follows: EAGVTQFPSHSVIEKGQTVTLRCDPISGHDNLYWYRRVMGKEIKFLLHFVKESKQDESGMPNNRFLAERTGGTYSTLKVQPAELEDSGVYFCASSQEAARRAEAFFGQGTRLTVV.

This chain joins TRBV7-2 and TRBJ1-4, with TRBD1 as a possible D gene (5 bases). V dropped 3 bases and J dropped 5 bases, with 16 bases sitting between them. This CDR3 comprises 16 residues. Germline V gene sequence: CDR1 SGHTA, CDR2 FQGNSA. The CDR3 coding sequence is TGTGCCAGCAGCTTTTGGGGCCGTGGAGAGAATGAAAAACTGTTTTTT. It encodes CASSFWGRGENEKLFF.

V and J are TRBV6-5 and TRBJ1-6; D gene uncertain. The CDR3 has 14 residues. Trimming removed 0 bases at V and 10 bases at J, with 10 bases between. Germline CDR1 MNHEY, CDR2 SVGAGI. CDR3 residues: CASSYSGRGSPLHF. CDR3 in DNA: TGTGCCAGCAGTTACTCAGGACGGGGATCACCCCTCCACTTT.

This clone was found once. The J gene is TRBJ1-2, the V gene TRBV5-8; 9 nucleotides agree with TRBD1. This CDR3 has 15 amino acids. Per the germline V gene, CDR1 is SGHTS and CDR2 is YDEGEE. With V trimmed by 1 base and J by 4 bases, 5 bases remained unmatched. The CDR3 here is CASSLKQGARYGYTF. The CDR3 nucleotides are TGTGCCAGCAGCTTGAAACAGGGGGCCCGCTATGGCTACACCTTC. The full variable domain, in which reference TRBV5-8 and TRBJ1-2 provide the parts outside the CDR3, is EAGVTQSPTHLIKTRGQQATLRCSPISGHTSVYWYQQALGLGLQFLLWYDEGEERNRGNFPPRFSGRQFPNYSSELNVNALELEDSALYLCASSLKQGARYGYTFGSGTRLTVV.

In the case of this clone: At the DNA level, this CDR3 is encoded by other sequences in the same sample as well. V gene TRBV27 combines with J gene TRBJ1-2; weak D call: TRBD1 (5 bases). Trimming took 0 bases from V and 2 from J, leaving 7 bases between them. This CDR3 is built from 14 residues. Germline CDR1 and CDR2: MNHEY and SMNVEV (reference sequence). The CDR3 reads CASSLSRQNYGYTF. CDR3 bases: TGTGCCAGCAGTTTATCTCGACAGAACTATGGCTACACCTTC.

Only a few counts were recorded for this clone. The chain couples TRBV9 to TRBJ2-3; 8 bases match TRBD2. The length of the CDR3 is 14 residues. CDR1 and CDR2 from the germline V gene are SGDLS and YYNGEE. After removal of 0 bases from V and 4 bases from J, the junction contained 1 base not matched to a gene. The CDR3 protein is CASSVAGGSDTQYF. The CDR3 DNA follows: TGTGCCAGCAGCGTAGCGGGAGGGTCAGATACGCAGTATTTT.

In its sample, this clone was seen a few times. This chain connects TRBV6-5 to TRBJ2-3; TRBD2 agrees at 7 bases. V trimming: 6 bases; J trimming: 0 bases; junction bases outside the gene matches: 3. CDR3 length: 14 residues. CDR1 and CDR2 (germline): MNHEY, SVGAGI. CDR3 coding DNA: TGTGCCAGCAGCCTAGCGGAGAGCACAGATACGCAGTATTTT. Its translation: CASSLAESTDTQYF.

This sequence joins TRBV27 and TRBJ1-2; 7 positions match TRBD1. The ends lost 4 bases at V and 8 bases at J; junction bases unmatched: 7. The CDR3 runs 13 residues. Germline V gene sequence: CDR1 MNHEY, CDR2 SMNVEV (reference sequence). Here the CDR3 reads CASSSRGTEGYTF. CDR3 sequence (DNA): TGTGCCAGCAGTTCCCGTGGGACAGAAGGCTACACCTTC.

This clone was seen only once. Other DNA sequences within the sample encode an identical CDR3. The chain has TRBV6-6 and TRBJ2-1, with 11 positions matching TRBD1. Per the germline V gene, CDR1 is MNHNY and CDR2 is SVGAGI (reference sequence). V gave up 3 bases and J gave up 7 bases; unmatched junction bases: 2. The CDR3 runs to 14 residues. The CDR3 DNA follows: TGTGCCAGCAGTTATTGGGACAGGGGGAATGAGCAGTTCTTC. Encoded protein: CASSYWDRGNEQFF.

Only one count was recorded for this clone. V usage is TRBV3-1 (or the pseudogene TRBV3-2) and J usage is TRBJ1-1, with D possibly matching TRBD1 (5 bases). The CDR3 spans 16 residues. Trimming left V 3 bases short and J 0 bases short, with 14 bases between. Germline V gives CDR1 LGHDT, CDR2 YNNKEL (reference sequence). As DNA, the CDR3 is TGTGCCAGCAGCCAGAGAAAAACAGGATTGAACACTGAAGCTTTCTTT. Residues: CASSQRKTGLNTEAFF.

This clone has only a few counts. The V and J genes are TRBV3-1 (or the pseudogene TRBV3-2) and TRBJ1-1; tentative D call: TRBD1 (6 bases). The CDR3 is 15 amino acids. CDR1 and CDR2 from the germline V gene are LGHDT and YNNKEL (reference sequence). The V end lost 3 bases, the J end lost 1 base, and 12 bases lay between the germline ends. CDR3 sequence reads: CASSQAGTRNTEAFF. The CDR3 region has the DNA TGTGCCAGCAGCCAGGCCGGGACACGGAACACTGAAGCTTTCTTT.